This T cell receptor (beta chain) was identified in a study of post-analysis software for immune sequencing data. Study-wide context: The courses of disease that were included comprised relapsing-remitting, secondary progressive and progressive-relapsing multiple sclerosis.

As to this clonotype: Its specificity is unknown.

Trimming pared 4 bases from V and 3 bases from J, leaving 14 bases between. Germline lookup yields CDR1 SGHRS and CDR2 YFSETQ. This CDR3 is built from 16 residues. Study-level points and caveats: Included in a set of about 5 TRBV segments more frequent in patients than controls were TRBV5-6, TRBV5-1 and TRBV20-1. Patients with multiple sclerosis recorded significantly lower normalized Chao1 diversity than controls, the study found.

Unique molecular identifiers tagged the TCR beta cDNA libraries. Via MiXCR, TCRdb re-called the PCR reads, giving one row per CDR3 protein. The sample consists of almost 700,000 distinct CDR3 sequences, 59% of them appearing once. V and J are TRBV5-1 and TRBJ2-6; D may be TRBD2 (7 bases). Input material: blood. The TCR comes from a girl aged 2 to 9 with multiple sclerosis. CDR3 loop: CASSIGGAVGANVLTF. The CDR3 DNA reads TGCGCCAGCAGCATTGGGGGGGCTGTTGGGGCCAACGTCCTGACTTTC. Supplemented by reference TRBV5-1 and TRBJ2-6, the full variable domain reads KAGVTQTPRYLIKTRGQQVTLSCSPISGHRSVSWYQQTPGQGLQFLFEYFSETQRNKGNFPGRFSGRQFSNSRSEMNVSTLELGDSALYLCASSIGGAVGANVLTFGAGSRLTVL.